This passage covers 16 T cell receptor beta chains from one sample sequenced in a study of regulatory T cells in long-lasting Graves disease. Libraries of TCR beta came from iRepertoire HTBI primers plus Arm-PCR of CDR3 regions. A single record per CDR3 protein comes from TCRdb applying MiXCR to the multiplex PCR reads. Here the sample spans some 500,000 distinct CDR3 sequences, about 13% being singletons. Time point noted: newly diagnosed GD, antithyroid drugs for less than 3 months. Isolated PBMC RNA provided the starting material for the TCR library. The data were also submitted as part of a second study, on T cells in Graves' hyperthyroidism and ophthalmopathy.

The sample here was peripheral blood mononuclear cells (PBMCs), taken at new diagnosis, from a patient treated with antithyroid drugs. All receptors derive from a man younger than 45 with Graves disease.

This clonotype was observed many times. This sequence joins TRBV5-1 and TRBJ2-5; 10 bases fit TRBD2. J lost 2 bases, V lost 1 base, and 5 bases had no gene match. CDR1 is SGHRS and CDR2 is YFSETQ in the germline V gene. This CDR3 spans 16 amino acids. This chain's CDR3 is CASSLRPSGGQETQYF. Written as DNA, the CDR3 is TGCGCCAGCAGCTTGAGGCCTAGCGGGGGACAAGAGACCCAGTACTTC.

This clonotype was detected many times. The chain employs TRBV29-1 and TRBJ2-1; D is unresolved. CDR1 SQVTM and CDR2 ANQGSEA come from the germline V gene. The CDR3 is 13 amino acids. Trimming took 5 bases from V and 0 from J, leaving 8 bases between them. The CDR3 DNA is TGCAGCGTTTTGGTAAGCTCCTACAATGAGCAGTTCTTC. This translates into CSVLVSSYNEQFF.

This clonotype came up many times. The V call is TRBV6-5, the J call TRBJ1-2; the D gene is possibly TRBD1 (6 bases). Trimming removed 4 bases at V and 3 bases at J, with 15 bases between. CDR3 length equals 15 residues. Germline V gives CDR1 MNHEY, CDR2 SVGAGI. CDR3 bases: TGTGCCAGCAGTTCCCGGTGGGGACATTACTATGGCTACACCTTC. It yields the protein CASSSRWGHYYGYTF.

This clonotype was seen ten or more times. V gene TRBV30 combines with J gene TRBJ2-7, with a weak D call TRBD1 (5 bases). The CDR3 runs 11 residues. CDR1 GTSNPN and CDR2 SVGIG come from the germline V gene (reference sequence). Trimming left V 3 bases short and J 4 bases short, with 7 bases between. The CDR3 loop is CAWSKGYEQYF. As DNA, the CDR3 is TGTGCCTGGAGCAAGGGGTACGAGCAGTACTTC.

With regard to this clonotype: One end of the junction does not line up with germline, which may come from a read error. V usage is TRBV20-1 and J usage is TRBJ1-4; D is ambiguous. The CDR3 sequence is 15 residues long. Germline V gives CDR1 DFQATT, CDR2 SNEGSKA (reference sequence). The CDR3 protein is CGASRGFGTNEKLFF. DNA of the CDR3: TGCGGTGCTAGTCGGGGTTTTGGCACTAATGAAAAACTGTTTTTT.

The sample holds many counts of this clonotype. CDR3 DNA sequence: TGTGCCAGCAGCTATATGGGGGGCAATGAGCAGTTCTTC. As protein: CASSYMGGNEQFF. The chain uses TRBV7-2 and TRBJ2-1, with a tentative D call TRBD2 (6 bases). V gave up 4 bases and J gave up 6 bases, with 10 bases separating them. The CDR3 spans 13 residues. CDR1 is SGHTA, CDR2 FQGNSA, per germline.

The rearrangement links TRBV6-2 or TRBV6-3 to TRBJ2-1; TRBD1 aligns across 7 bases. CDR1 is MNHEY, CDR2 SVGEGT, per germline. This CDR3 is 17 amino acids long. Trimming cost V 6 bases and J 4 bases; bases outside gene matches: 15. The CDR3 loop is CASRGDRARHRYNEQFF. The CDR3 coding sequence is TGTGCCAGCAGGGGGGACAGAGCACGCCACAGGTACAATGAGCAGTTCTTC.

This clonotype showed up many times. This chain connects TRBV11-1 to TRBJ2-5, with D uncertain. CDR1 SGHAT and CDR2 FQDESV come from the germline V gene (reference sequence). The CDR3 totals 13 residues. V was trimmed by 5 bases and J by 10 bases, leaving 17 bases between them. The CDR3: CASSARAYKGQYF. Written as DNA, the CDR3 is TGTGCCAGCAGCGCGAGAGCCTATAAAGGCCAGTACTTC.

This clonotype was seen many times. The gene calls are TRBV24-1 and TRBJ1-6, with TRBD1 matching over 7 bases. CDR3 length: 13 amino acids. The germline V gene encodes CDR1 KGHDR and CDR2 SFDVKD. Trimming cost V 4 bases and J 9 bases; bases outside gene matches: 2. The CDR3, as DNA: TGTGCCACCAGTGAAGCAGGGGGTTCACCCCTCCACTTT. This encodes CATSEAGGSPLHF.

Written as DNA, the CDR3 is TGTGCCAGCAGTGAAAAGGACAGGAATTTCTCTGGAAACACCATATATTTT. Protein: CASSEKDRNFSGNTIYF. J is TRBJ1-3 and V is TRBV2; 7 bases are shared with TRBD1. This CDR3 is built from 17 residues. With V trimmed by 2 bases and J by 0 bases, 7 bases remained unmatched. Germline CDR1 SNHLY, CDR2 FYNNEI.

The chain has TRBV9 and TRBJ2-5, with 11 bases that match TRBD2. Germline values: CDR1 SGDLS, CDR2 YYNGEE. Unmatched junction bases numbered 6, after V lost 0 bases and J lost 5 bases. CDR3 length equals 16 residues. The CDR3 nucleotides are TGTGCCAGCAGCGTAGACCCGGGACTAGCGGTGGAGACCCAGTACTTC. As protein: CASSVDPGLAVETQYF.

This clonotype occurred many times. The rearrangement links TRBV7-2 to TRBJ2-7; D remains ambiguous. The V end was cut by 1 base, the J end by 5 bases, with 9 bases between. Germline CDR1 reads SGHTA; CDR2 reads FQGNSA. This CDR3 spans 13 amino acids. CDR3 residues: CASSLGGRDEQYF. The CDR3 DNA reads as TGTGCCAGCAGCTTAGGTGGAAGGGACGAGCAGTACTTC.

There are many counts of this clonotype. V and J are TRBV12-3 or TRBV12-4 and TRBJ1-5, with D unclear. Trimming removed 3 bases at V and 1 base at J, with 7 bases between. This CDR3 spans 14 amino acids. CDR3 residues: CASSFGWSNQPQHF. CDR3 nucleotides: TGTGCCAGCAGTTTTGGTTGGAGCAATCAGCCCCAGCATTTT.

The table lists this clonotype with a few counts. The rearrangement links TRBV12-3 or TRBV12-4 to TRBJ2-2; 9 nucleotides line up with TRBD1. The CDR3 runs 13 residues. After removal of 6 bases from V and 8 bases from J, the junction contained 4 bases not matched to a gene. CDR3 sequence reads: CASRPDRGGELFF. DNA for the CDR3: TGTGCCAGCAGGCCGGACAGGGGAGGGGAGCTGTTTTTT.

A remark on this clonotype: A read error is possible here, since a much larger clone lies one base away. The chain is built from TRBV11-3 and TRBJ2-1; no definite D call. Trimming left V 7 bases short and J 1 base short, with 20 bases between. The CDR3 loop spans 17 amino acids. Germline V gives CDR1 SGHNT, CDR2 YENEEA. The CDR3 here is CASTRRSAIGSYNEQFF. In DNA form, the CDR3 reads TGTGCCAGCACCCGACGGAGCGCCATTGGGTCCTACAATGAGCAGTTCTTC.

The rearrangement joins TRBV12-3 or TRBV12-4 to TRBJ2-7; 9 bases agree with TRBD1. V shed 5 bases and J 5 bases; nucleotides not matched to a gene: 7. This CDR3 spans 14 amino acids. CDR3 DNA sequence: TGTGCCAGCAGTAGACAGGGGGAGTGGGACGAGCAGTACTTC. As protein: CASSRQGEWDEQYF.